This T cell receptor beta chain was obtained from a study of OX40 agonist ivuxolimab in advanced cancers. Study-level information: Subjects had a mean age of about 65 years, with a range of roughly 20 to 79; almost 85% were male. Earlier treatment with anti-PD-1, anti-PD-L1 or anti-CTLA-4 was permitted, and around 43% had received some.

TCRdb's table, derived via immunoSEQ multiplex PCR, lists solely in-frame clones and lacks some. The profile shows fewer than 30,000 clones, 80% to 85% of them singletons. Of note for this clone: The antigen remains undetermined.

V was trimmed by 2 bases and J by 8 bases, leaving 19 bases between them. The germline V gene has CDR1 SGDLS and CDR2 YYNGEE. The CDR3 length is 16 residues. General study findings and limits: There were also nonresponders showing low normalized T-cell clonal expansion. In CD8+ T cells, expanded clones were on average more numerous than in CD4+.

The V and J genes are TRBV9 and TRBJ2-2, with D tentatively TRBD2 (5 bases). The source material was CD4+ or CD8+ T cells sorted from blood, sampled in a trial of the OX40 agonist ivuxolimab. The origin of this receptor is an adult with an advanced solid tumor such as melanoma, head and neck, liver or kidney cancer. The CDR3 here is CASSVSPSPVGGELFF. CDR3 coding DNA: TGTGCCAGCAGCGTTTCGCCTAGCCCTGTGGGGGGGGAGCTGTTTTTT.